Listed below are T cell receptor beta chains from one sample, sequenced in a study of CD8 T cells in ankylosing spondylitis. TCRdb analysed the 5' RACE reads with MiXCR anew, one entry per CDR3 protein. The sample yields hundreds of thousands of distinct CDR3 sequences, about 26% seen once. Sequencing used blood, either unsorted or a sorted T cell fraction (not recorded which). Source of these receptors: a male donor with ankylosing spondylitis or in good health (not recorded which). CDR3s include the opening cysteine and the closing phenylalanine or tryptophan. The order of the fields is CDR3 protein, CDR3 DNA, D gene, clone size, V gene, J gene. A D gene is named only where the DNA matches it firmly. Clone size is given for some rows only: seen once, a few or many times, or a class if the clone is expanded.

CDR3 protein: CSALGQVELAKNIQYF; CDR3 DNA: TGCAGTGCTCTAGGACAGGTCGAACTAGCCAAAAACATTCAGTACTTC; D gene: TRBD1; clone size: many; V gene: TRBV20-1; J gene: TRBJ2-4
CDR3 protein: CATSDSALAGTYNEQFF; CDR3 DNA: TGTGCCACCAGTGATTCCGCACTAGCGGGAACGTACAATGAGCAGTTCTTC; D gene: TRBD2; clone size: NA; V gene: TRBV24-1; J gene: TRBJ2-1
CDR3 protein: CASSLGEGSGQFF; CDR3 DNA: TGCGCCAGCAGCTTGGGGGAGGGATCCGGGCAGTTCTTC; D gene: TRBD2; clone size: few; V gene: TRBV5-1; J gene: TRBJ2-1
CDR3 protein: CASSFGLSGGGANVLTF; CDR3 DNA: TGTGCCAGCAGCTTTGGACTCTCCGGGGGCGGGGCCAACGTCCTGACTTTC; D gene: NA; clone size: many; V gene: TRBV7-2; J gene: TRBJ2-6
CDR3 protein: CAISELGTGLGEAFF; CDR3 DNA: TGTGCCATCAGTGAGCTAGGCACTGGATTGGGTGAAGCTTTCTTT; D gene: NA; clone size: NA; V gene: TRBV10-3; J gene: TRBJ1-1
CDR3 protein: CASSVDMDQPQHF; CDR3 DNA: TGTGCCAGCAGCGTAGACATGGATCAGCCCCAGCATTTT; D gene: NA; clone size: many; V gene: TRBV9; J gene: TRBJ1-5
CDR3 protein: CSARASPGTGEGYSNQPQHF; CDR3 DNA: TGCAGTGCTAGAGCCTCCCCCGGGACAGGTGAGGGTTATAGCAATCAGCCCCAGCATTTT; D gene: TRBD1; clone size: many; V gene: TRBV20-1; J gene: TRBJ1-5
CDR3 protein: CATSRDLSGRGTDTQYF; CDR3 DNA: TGTGCCACCAGCAGAGATCTTAGCGGGAGGGGCACAGATACGCAGTATTTT; D gene: TRBD2; clone size: NA; V gene: TRBV15; J gene: TRBJ2-3
CDR3 protein: CASSIGQGRNTEAFF; CDR3 DNA: TGTGCCAGTAGTATCGGACAGGGACGGAACACTGAAGCTTTCTTT; D gene: TRBD1; clone size: few; V gene: TRBV19; J gene: TRBJ1-1
CDR3 protein: CSAADRVTSTDTQYF; CDR3 DNA: TGCAGTGCTGCAGACAGGGTAACTAGCACAGATACGCAGTATTTT; D gene: TRBD1; clone size: many; V gene: TRBV20-1; J gene: TRBJ2-3
CDR3 protein: CASSLTGRGSYEQYF; CDR3 DNA: TGTGCCAGCAGCCTTACAGGGAGGGGTTCCTACGAGCAGTACTTC; D gene: NA; clone size: NA; V gene: TRBV7-2; J gene: TRBJ2-7
CDR3 protein: CASSPRLAGSTGELFF; CDR3 DNA: TGTGCCAGCAGCCCCCGACTAGCGGGTTCCACCGGGGAGCTGTTTTTT; D gene: TRBD2; clone size: NA; V gene: TRBV27; J gene: TRBJ2-2
CDR3 protein: CASSEGSPKTQYF; CDR3 DNA: TGCGCCAGCAGCGAAGGCAGTCCAAAGACCCAGTACTTC; D gene: NA; clone size: many; V gene: TRBV5-1; J gene: TRBJ2-5
CDR3 protein: CATSRDRVEKTQYF; CDR3 DNA: TGTGCCACCAGCAGAGACCGGGTTGAGAAGACCCAGTACTTC; D gene: NA; clone size: NA; V gene: TRBV15; J gene: TRBJ2-5
CDR3 protein: CASSGGAHQETQYF; CDR3 DNA: TGTGCCAGCAGTGGGGGGGCTCACCAAGAGACCCAGTACTTC; D gene: NA; clone size: many; V gene: TRBV2; J gene: TRBJ2-5
CDR3 protein: CASSGSRGHYGYTF; CDR3 DNA: TGTGCCAGCAGTGGTTCCAGGGGCCACTATGGCTACACCTTC; D gene: NA; clone size: many; V gene: TRBV28; J gene: TRBJ1-2